Below, 17 T cell receptor beta chains from the same sample are listed, as sequenced in a study of control samples from healthy donors and cancer patients. Using immunoSEQ multiplex PCR, the repertoire was profiled, and TCRdb retains in-frame clones only, with some absent. The top ten clones hold approximately 7.2% of a sample with approximately 79,000 clones, roughly 90% of them seen once. The sequenced sample was blood. All receptors derive from a middle-aged man in good health.

V gene TRBV30 combines with J gene TRBJ1-5; 7 positions match TRBD1. The CDR3 has 14 amino acids. The trim removed 3 bases at V and 3 bases at J, leaving 5 bases unmatched. Germline V gene data show CDR1 as GTSNPN and CDR2 as SVGIG (reference sequence). In nucleotides, the CDR3 is TGTGCCTGGAGGGGAGGACAGGCCAATCAGCCCCAGCATTTT. Protein: CAWRGGQANQPQHF.

In its sample, this clone was seen once. The gene calls are TRBV6-2 or TRBV6-3 and TRBJ1-5, with TRBD1 matching 9 bases. V lost 5 bases, J lost 5 bases, and 4 bases stayed unmatched. Germline V CDR1 and CDR2: MNHEY, SVGEGT. The CDR3 is 14 amino acids. DNA of the CDR3: TGTGCCAGCAGTGGACAGGGGAGCTATCAGCCCCAGCATTTT. Its translation: CASSGQGSYQPQHF.

The chain employs TRBV24-1 and TRBJ2-7, with D uncertain. Germline CDR1 reads KGHDR; CDR2 reads SFDVKD. The length of the CDR3 is 13 residues. V was cut by 5 bases and J by 3 bases, with 10 bases left in between. Here the CDR3 reads CATSAPGIYEQYF. The CDR3 DNA reads as TGTGCCACCAGTGCCCCTGGGATCTACGAGCAGTACTTC.

The chain combines TRBV2 with TRBJ2-5, with 8 positions matching TRBD1. The CDR3 covers 14 residues. The trim removed 5 bases at V and 7 bases at J, leaving 9 bases unmatched. CDR1 and CDR2 (germline): SNHLY, FYNNEI. The CDR3 sequence is CASSPGQGVGTQYF. CDR3 nucleotides: TGTGCCAGCAGTCCTGGACAGGGCGTAGGGACCCAGTACTTC.

This rearrangement joins TRBV10-3 to TRBJ2-1; TRBD2 matches at 8 bases. V shed 0 bases, J shed 5 bases, and the junction held 12 bases outside the gene matches. Looked up from germline, CDR1 is ENHRY and CDR2 is SYGVKD. There are 18 residues in the CDR3. In nucleotides, the CDR3 is TGTGCCATCAGTGAGTCGATGGCGGGGGGCACCAATCACAATGAGCAGTTCTTC. Translating it yields CAISESMAGGTNHNEQFF.

The gene calls are TRBV5-6 and TRBJ2-1; D is possibly TRBD1 (6 bases). CDR3 length: 14 residues. The germline V and J ends were trimmed by 0 bases and 6 bases, with 10 bases remaining between them. Germline values: CDR1 SGHDT, CDR2 YYEEEE. CDR3 nucleotides: TGTGCCAGCAGCTTGGTAGGGACACTCAATGAGCAGTTCTTC. Its protein is CASSLVGTLNEQFF.

The chain employs TRBV27 and TRBJ2-5; the D gene could be TRBD1 or TRBD2 (6 bases each). Germline CDR1 MNHEY, CDR2 SMNVEV (reference sequence). This CDR3 has 13 residues. V shed 8 bases and J shed 5 bases, with 15 bases lying between them. CDR3 protein: CASSHGGGETQYF. CDR3 DNA sequence: TGTGCCAGCTCCCATGGAGGGGGTGAGACCCAGTACTTC.

The V and J genes are TRBV3-1 (or the pseudogene TRBV3-2) and TRBJ2-3; D is uncertain. V lost 3 bases and J lost 4, with 5 bases in between. The CDR3 runs to 12 residues. From germline, CDR1 is LGHDT and CDR2 YNNKEL (reference sequence). The CDR3 is CASSHYADTQYF. The CDR3 DNA reads TGTGCCAGCAGCCATTATGCAGATACGCAGTATTTT.

For the CDR3, the DNA is TGTGCCTGGAGTCCCCCCGAGACAGGGGGCCGCTATGGCTACACCTTC. Translating gives CAWSPPETGGRYGYTF. The genes are TRBV30 and TRBJ1-2; 10 bases match TRBD1. Trimming took 2 bases from V and 4 from J; bases not matched to a gene: 10. The CDR3 consists of 16 residues. The germline CDR1 and CDR2 sequences are GTSNPN and SVGIG (reference sequence).

J is TRBJ1-4 and V is TRBV6-6, with D unclear. The CDR3 extends over 15 amino acids. Germline CDR1 and CDR2: MNHNY and SVGAGI (reference sequence). Trimming took 1 base from V and 6 from J, leaving 12 bases between them. The CDR3 coding sequence is TGTGCCAGCAGTTACTTACCCTACGATGATGAAAAACTGTTTTTT. This translates into CASSYLPYDDEKLFF.

The chain uses TRBV6-5 and TRBJ1-3; D not certain. CDR3 length: 14 residues. V dropped 2 bases and J dropped 0 bases, with 5 bases sitting between them. The germline gives CDR1 MNHEY, CDR2 SVGAGI. CDR3 in amino acids: CASSYQPSGNTIYF. CDR3 coding DNA: TGTGCCAGCAGTTACCAACCCTCTGGAAACACCATATATTTT.

This clone was seen a single time. This chain joins TRBV5-1 and TRBJ2-7; 8 positions agree with TRBD1. The CDR3 length is 14 residues. Unmatched junction bases numbered 10, after V lost 5 bases and J lost 6 bases. Germline loops: CDR1 SGHRS, CDR2 YFSETQ. Written as DNA, the CDR3 is TGCGCCAGCAGACCGGGACAGGTCAGGAGCGAGCAGTACTTC. The encoded protein is CASRPGQVRSEQYF.

The rearrangement links TRBV7-2 to TRBJ1-5; 9 nucleotides line up with TRBD1. CDR1 and CDR2 from the germline V gene are SGHTA and FQGNSA. Losses at the gene ends were 2 bases for V and 6 bases for J; bases not matched to a gene: 2. The CDR3 totals 14 residues. The DNA for the CDR3 is TGTGCCAGCAGCTTAAACAGGGGGCTTCAGCCCCAGCATTTT. Amino acids: CASSLNRGLQPQHF.

As concerns this clone: Other nucleotide sequences in the sample specify the same CDR3. The chain carries TRBV2 and TRBJ2-1; 12 bases fit TRBD2. Germline V CDR1 and CDR2: SNHLY, FYNNEI. V shed 6 bases, J shed 1 base, and the junction held 1 base outside the gene matches. The CDR3 length is 15 residues. Here the CDR3 reads CASSGLAGSYNEQFF. CDR3 sequence (DNA): TGTGCCAGCAGCGGACTAGCGGGGTCCTACAATGAGCAGTTCTTC.

The genes are TRBV5-1 and TRBJ2-7, with TRBD1 matching over 7 bases. The CDR3 is made up of 13 amino acids. In germline, CDR1 is SGHRS, CDR2 YFSETQ. The V gene end was trimmed by 3 bases and the J gene end by 5 bases; junction bases not matched to a gene: 5. CDR3 amino acids: CASSWRQGDEQYF. CDR3 in DNA: TGCGCCAGCAGCTGGCGACAGGGCGACGAGCAGTACTTC.

The chain couples TRBV2 to TRBJ2-7, with 11 nucleotides matching TRBD1. This CDR3 contains 14 residues. Germline CDR1 is SNHLY and CDR2 is FYNNEI. V dropped 6 bases and J dropped 3; count of bases not matched to a gene: 4. CDR3: CASSGQGANYEQYF. The CDR3 DNA reads as TGTGCCAGCAGCGGACAGGGGGCAAACTACGAGCAGTACTTC.

This chain links TRBV5-4 with TRBJ2-3, with 8 positions matching TRBD2. CDR3 length: 15 amino acids. Per germline, CDR1 SGHNT and CDR2 YYREEE (reference sequence). Trimming cost V 2 bases and J 1 base; bases outside gene matches: 3. The CDR3 protein is CASSFGLAGTDTQYF. DNA of the CDR3: TGTGCCAGCAGCTTCGGACTAGCAGGCACAGATACGCAGTATTTT.